This T cell receptor (beta chain) was found in a study of cytomegalovirus exposure and HLA in healthy donors. The study's findings and limits: TCR beta sequences reportedly predicted the HLA-A and HLA-B alleles of most subjects accurately.

Amplification used 60 Vbeta primers and 13 Jbeta primers. Libraries were prepared by immunoSEQ multiplex PCR; TCRdb keeps only in-frame clonotypes and omits some of them. This sample has approximately 100,000 clones, with about 85% found just once. This CDR3 region has 15 residues. CDR1 and CDR2 (germline): SGHNT, YYREEE (reference sequence). Trimming took off 0 bases at V and 6 bases at J, with 15 bases between the two ends. Worth noting for this clone: Its antigen is still unknown.

This TCR was recovered from a man aged 35-49 years in good health and CMV-seropositive. Material: PBMCs. This chain uses TRBV5-4 with TRBJ1-1; D not resolved. CDR3 in amino acids: CASSLGAPGISEAFF. In DNA, the CDR3 is TGTGCCAGCAGCTTGGGGGCCCCAGGTATCTCTGAAGCTTTCTTT.